This T cell receptor (beta chain) was profiled in a study of shared clonotypes between healthy human individuals. TCRdb's copy holds only in-frame clones and misses some; the assay was immunoSEQ multiplex PCR. The sample yields over 2 million clones, around 95% seen once. The germline CDR1 and CDR2 sequences are SGHDT and YYEEEE. CDR3 size: 13 residues. Trimming cost V 3 bases and J 0 bases, with 7 bases left between them. Adult donors, all healthy and HIV-negative, had no recent acute infections or vaccinations. A split of CD4+ cells into CD45RA+ naive and CD45RA-negative memory subsets was performed.

The genes are TRBV5-6 and TRBJ2-7; TRBD2 might be the D (5 bases). The receptor comes from a man aged 18 to 29 in good health. The sequenced material came from naive CD4+ T cells sorted from blood. Subset indicated: CD45RA+ positively selected. CDR3 loop: CASSSTTSYEQYF. CDR3 coding DNA: TGTGCCAGCAGCTCGACTACCTCCTACGAGCAGTACTTC.